This entry concerns a single T cell receptor beta chain. No antigen is known for it. V lost 2 bases and J lost 5, with 6 bases in between. CDR1 and CDR2 from the germline V gene are LGHDT and YNNKEL (reference sequence). CDR3 length: 13 residues. The authors ran a second PCR of about 6 to 12 cycles using a sample-barcoded 5' primer and a J-beta primer mix. TCRdb re-analysed the 5' RACE reads in MiXCR, keeping a single row per CDR3 protein. The sample contains approximately 780,000 distinct CDR3 sequences, 20% to 30% of which appear only once. Each of the donors had 8 to 10 milliliters of peripheral blood drawn into EDTA-treated Vacutainer tubes. The data stem from a study of blood T cells in healthy people across ages. Whole-study findings and limits: Observed TCR beta diversity showed a strong correlation with the percentage of naive T cells as measured by flow cytometry.

The same sample was also studied in work on T cells of mothers and their children.

The chain couples TRBV3-1 to TRBJ2-2; D not resolved. Material: blood. This receptor was taken from a boy younger than 18 in good health. CDR3 sequence (DNA): TGTGCCAGCAGCCAACCCGAGACCGGGGAGCTGTTTTTT. Translating gives CASSQPETGELFF.